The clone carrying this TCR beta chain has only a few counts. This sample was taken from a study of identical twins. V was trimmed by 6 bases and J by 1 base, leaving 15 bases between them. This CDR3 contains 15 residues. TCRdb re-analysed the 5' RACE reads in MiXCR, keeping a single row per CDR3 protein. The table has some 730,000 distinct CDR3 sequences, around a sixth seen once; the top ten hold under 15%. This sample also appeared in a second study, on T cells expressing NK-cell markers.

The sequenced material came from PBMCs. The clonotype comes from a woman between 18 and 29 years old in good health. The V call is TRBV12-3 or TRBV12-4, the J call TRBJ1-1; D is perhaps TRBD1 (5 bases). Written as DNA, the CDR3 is TGTGCCAGCAGGTCCGGGACGGCGACGAACACTGAAGCTTTCTTT. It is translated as CASRSGTATNTEAFF.